Below, one T cell receptor (beta chain) is given with its context. Its antigen specificity is not known. Base qualities are not recorded, but no much larger clone differs from it by a single base. TCRbeta CDR3 regions were amplified from genomic DNA by means of the immunoSEQ Assay, a bias-controlled multiplex PCR. From the authors' description of their analysis: Nucleated cell counts per sample were estimated from amplification of reference gene primers within the assay. Sequence reads were collapsed and filtered to measure the absolute abundance of every unique TCRbeta CDR3 rearrangement. Productive Simpson clonality was computed per sample as the square root of Simpson's diversity index over productive rearrangements. TCRdb limited this immuneACCESS table to in-frame rearrangements with V and J called. A share of clones is missing; checked studies link under half to unresolved V genes, and the rest is unexplained. The V and J calls and clone size are taken from that table; D and trimming were inferred from the DNA. Counted in this sample were around 95,000 clones; less than 95% of them appeared once. The top ten clonotypes cover just over 5% of the sample.

Each collaborating institution followed its own protocols to collect whole blood in K2EDTA tubes. For TCRbeta analysis, collaborators shipped samples in one of three forms: frozen whole blood, isolated PBMCs, or DNA extracted from either of those sample types. This sample was included in a study of blood T cell repertoires in COVID-19 (dated by TCRdb to the early 2020s). Broadly, across the study: Samples from collaborators originated in the United States, Italy and Spain and spanned both the acute and convalescent phases of COVID-19. The prospective study material was composed of cDNA or gDNA derived from T cells, B-cell-depleted T cells, or PBMCs. Deeply sampled blood TCRbeta repertoires from subjects exposed to, actively infected with, or recovered from COVID-19 were included in the dataset. The repertoires were released in a freely available public database intended as a resource for research on the immune response to SARS-CoV-2. Samples came from the ongoing ImmuneRACE study (first 160 participants) plus 1,254 subjects from 6 global collaborators. Sample metadata almost always included a de-identified subject ID, COVID-19 status, age in years and sex. Where available, HLA class I and class II types were taken from metadata supplied by the sample provider and were not determined by assay-based typing. Beyond this particular receptor, the publication reports: How much clinical and demographic metadata was included differed by source and by participant, and the metadata was provided uncurated.

CDR3 length: 13 amino acids, cysteine to phenylalanine. Kept here is only the CDR3 DNA, which spans 39 bases and is read in frame from base 1. CDR1 and CDR2, looked up from the germline V gene (reference sequence), are SEHNR and FQNEAQ. Cut back by 5 bases and 8 bases, the V and J ends lie 15 bases apart. The sample consisted of peripheral blood. In this chain, TRBV7-9 is recombined with TRBJ1-2; the best D guess is TRBD1, with 6 bases matching. The receptor's source is a man over 45 with acute or convalescent COVID-19. CDR3 sequence: CASSPTGQRGYTF. The sequenced DNA is TGTGCCAGCAGCCCGACAGGTCAGCGGGGCTACACCTTC.